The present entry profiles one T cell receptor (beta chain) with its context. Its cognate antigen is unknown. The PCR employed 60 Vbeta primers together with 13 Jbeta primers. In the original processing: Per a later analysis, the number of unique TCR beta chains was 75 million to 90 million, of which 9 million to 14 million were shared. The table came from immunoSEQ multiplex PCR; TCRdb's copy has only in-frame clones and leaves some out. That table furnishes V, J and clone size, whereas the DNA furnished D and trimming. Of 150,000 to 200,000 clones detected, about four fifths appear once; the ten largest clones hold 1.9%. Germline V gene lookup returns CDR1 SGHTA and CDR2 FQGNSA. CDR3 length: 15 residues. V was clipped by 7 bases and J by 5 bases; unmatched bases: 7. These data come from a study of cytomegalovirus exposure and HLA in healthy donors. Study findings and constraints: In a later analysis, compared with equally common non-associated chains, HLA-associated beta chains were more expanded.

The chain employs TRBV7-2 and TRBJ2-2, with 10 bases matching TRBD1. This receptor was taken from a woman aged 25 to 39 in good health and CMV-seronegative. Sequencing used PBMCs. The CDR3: CASKKDRGPTGELFF. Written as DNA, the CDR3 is TGTGCCAGCAAAAAAGACAGGGGGCCGACCGGGGAGCTGTTTTTT.